These T cell receptor beta chains were read from a single sample in a study of patients and donors after allogeneic stem cell transplantation. TCRdb independently ran MiXCR on the RT-PCR reads; one entry per CDR3 protein. The sample yields tens of thousands of distinct CDR3 sequences, about 6.8% seen once. The sequenced sample was blood, either unsorted or a sorted T cell fraction (not recorded which). These receptors were collected from a human donor who was either an allogeneic HSCT recipient or a stem cell or donor lymphocyte infusion donor (not recorded which). It is not recorded whose cells these are; they may come from a transplant donor. The CDR3 runs from the conserved cysteine through the conserved F or W. A D gene is named only where the DNA matches it firmly. Not all rows give a size; the values are once, few, many and, for expanded clones, a class.

>TRBV4-3|NA|NA|TRBJ2-7
CASSQHLREGPYEQYF
TGCGCCAGCAGCCAACACCTGCGGGAAGGGCCTTACGAGCAGTACTTC
>TRBV5-1|TRBD1|many|TRBJ2-1
CASSLGGSSYNEQFF
TGCGCCAGCAGCTTAGGGGGCAGCTCCTACAATGAGCAGTTCTTC
>TRBV5-1|NA|many|TRBJ2-6
CASSLDPGANVLTF
TGCGCCAGCAGCTTGGACCCTGGGGCCAACGTCCTGACTTTC
>TRBV20-1|NA|few|TRBJ2-7
CSARRLTSSYEQYF
TGCAGTGCTAGGCGGCTTACCAGCTCCTACGAGCAGTACTTC
>TRBV5-6|TRBD2|many|TRBJ2-1
CASSLGLADEQFF
TGTGCCAGCAGCTTGGGACTAGCCGATGAGCAGTTCTTC
>TRBV6-5|TRBD2|NA|TRBJ2-7
CASSAPAGTSGMLEQYF
TGTGCCAGCAGTGCCCCCGCCGGGACTAGCGGGATGCTCGAGCAGTACTTC
>TRBV29-1|TRBD1|many|TRBJ2-5
CSVVPGQISQETQYF
TGCAGCGTCGTCCCGGGACAGATAAGCCAAGAGACCCAGTACTTC
>TRBV25-1|TRBD2|many|TRBJ2-1
CASRLAGGLKQFF
TGTGCCAGCAGACTAGCGGGAGGTCTAAAGCAGTTCTTC
>TRBV3-1|NA|NA|TRBJ2-7
CASSQAAASYEQYF
TGTGCCAGCAGCCAAGCGGCGGCCTCCTACGAGCAGTACTTC
>TRBV2|TRBD1|NA|TRBJ1-2
CASSLDRVEGYTF
TGTGCCAGCAGTTTGGACAGGGTAGAAGGCTACACCTTC
>TRBV12-3/TRBV12-4|TRBD1|many|TRBJ2-3
CASSTYRGRADTQYF
TGTGCCAGCAGTACATACAGGGGGCGCGCAGATACGCAGTATTTT
>TRBV6-5|TRBD2|many|TRBJ2-1
CASSYAAGGFYEQFF
TGTGCCAGCAGTTACGCAGCGGGAGGTTTTTATGAGCAGTTCTTC
>TRBV10-3|NA|many|TRBJ2-3
CAISELGYTDTQYF
TGTGCCATCAGTGAACTTGGATACACAGATACGCAGTATTTT
>TRBV20-1|NA|few|TRBJ2-1
CSARPRSSYNEQFF
TGCAGTGCTAGACCCCGAAGCTCCTACAATGAGCAGTTCTTC
>TRBV20-1|TRBD2|NA|TRBJ2-3
CSAPAGGHTDTQYF
TGCAGTGCCCCAGCGGGAGGGCATACAGATACGCAGTATTTT
>TRBV5-5|NA|few|TRBJ2-3
CASSLSAFTDTQYF
TGTGCCAGCAGCTTGTCGGCCTTCACAGATACGCAGTATTTT
>TRBV2|TRBD2|few|TRBJ2-3
CASRGSGIGTDTQYF
TGTGCCAGCAGGGGTAGCGGGATCGGCACAGATACGCAGTATTTT
>TRBV2|TRBD2|NA|TRBJ2-3
CACRLLAGGPGGTDTQYF
TGTGCCTGCAGGCTACTAGCGGGAGGGCCTGGGGGCACAGATACGCAGTATTTT
>TRBV10-3|NA|few|TRBJ2-5
CAIRSDTGTQYF
TGTGCCATCAGATCGGACACGGGGACCCAGTACTTC
>TRBV6-5|TRBD1|few|TRBJ1-2
CASSWDRGSRVLHGYTF
TGTGCCAGCAGTTGGGACAGGGGGAGTCGCGTGTTACATGGCTACACCTTC
>TRBV4-3|NA|many|TRBJ2-6
CASSPIYDSSGANVLTF
TGCGCCAGCAGCCCCATTTACGACAGCTCTGGGGCCAACGTCCTGACTTTC
>TRBV9|NA|NA|TRBJ2-1
CASSVMGDRYNEQFF
TGTGCCAGCAGCGTAATGGGAGATCGATACAATGAGCAGTTCTTC
>TRBV28|NA|NA|TRBJ2-2
CASSLLPGELFF
TGTGCCAGCAGCCTCCTTCCCGGGGAGCTGTTTTTT
>TRBV12-3/TRBV12-4|NA|many|TRBJ1-6
CASRPQGLSSPLHF
TGTGCCAGCAGGCCTCAGGGGTTGAGTTCACCCCTCCACTTT
>TRBV9|TRBD2|NA|TRBJ2-1
CASSPSGTSSNEQFF
TGTGCCAGCAGCCCATCCGGGACTAGCAGCAATGAGCAGTTCTTC
>TRBV7-3|NA|many|TRBJ1-1
CASSFGGNTEAFF
TGTGCCAGCAGCTTCGGAGGAAACACTGAAGCTTTCTTT
>TRBV18|TRBD2|few|TRBJ2-1
CASSPGTSGRGEQFF
TGTGCCAGCTCACCAGGGACTAGCGGGAGAGGTGAGCAGTTCTTC
>TRBV18|TRBD1|many|TRBJ1-1
CASSLLQGSHTEAFF
TGTGCCAGCTCTTTGTTACAGGGGAGTCACACTGAAGCTTTCTTT
>TRBV12-1|NA|NA|TRBJ2-1
CASSYEPGLAGREQFF
TGTGCCAGCAGCTATGAGCCGGGACTAGCGGGACGGGAGCAGTTCTTC
>TRBV4-3|TRBD1|many|TRBJ1-4
CASSQEPGQGYEKLFF
TGCGCCAGCAGCCAAGAGCCGGGACAGGGGTATGAAAAACTGTTTTTT
>TRBV28|NA|medium-sized|TRBJ1-6
CASYPTPYNSPLHF
TGTGCCAGCTACCCGACACCCTATAATTCACCCCTCCACTTT
>TRBV3-1|NA|NA|TRBJ2-7
CASSQAGFYYEQYF
TGTGCCAGCAGCCAAGCGGGCTTTTACTACGAGCAGTACTTC
>TRBV12-3/TRBV12-4|NA|many|TRBJ1-5
CASSFRRDSNQPQHF
TGTGCCAGCAGTTTCAGGCGGGACAGCAATCAGCCCCAGCATTTT
>TRBV5-4|NA|many|TRBJ2-7
CASSSYEQYF
TGTGCCAGCAGCTCCTACGAGCAGTACTTC
>TRBV4-1|TRBD2|many|TRBJ2-5
CASSHQTSGNQETQYF
TGCGCCAGCAGCCACCAGACTAGCGGGAACCAAGAGACCCAGTACTTC
>TRBV9|NA|NA|TRBJ2-2
CASSVEVGSPRELFF
TGTGCCAGCAGCGTAGAAGTCGGGAGTCCACGGGAGCTGTTTTTT
>TRBV7-2|TRBD2|few|TRBJ2-3
CASSLLAGGPVVTDTQYF
TGTGCCAGCAGCTTGCTAGCGGGAGGGCCAGTGGTTACAGATACGCAGTATTTT
>TRBV30|NA|NA|TRBJ2-7
CAWSDRAYYEQYF
TGTGCCTGGAGTGACAGGGCTTACTACGAGCAGTACTTC
>TRBV10-3|TRBD2|many|TRBJ2-2
CAISDNLAGGHTGELFF
TGTGCCATCAGTGATAATCTAGCGGGAGGTCACACCGGGGAGCTGTTTTTT
>TRBV29-1|NA|few|TRBJ2-7
CSVPGRASYEQYF
TGCAGCGTTCCGGGCAGGGCCTCCTACGAGCAGTACTTC
>TRBV3-1|TRBD2|many|TRBJ2-5
CASSRTSGRWETQYF
TGTGCCAGCAGCCGGACTAGCGGGAGGTGGGAGACCCAGTACTTC
>TRBV30|NA|many|TRBJ1-1
CAWKRETEAFF
TGTGCCTGGAAGAGAGAGACCGAAGCTTTCTTT
>TRBV6-2/TRBV6-3|TRBD1|many|TRBJ1-2
CASLAKQGRIYGYTF
TGTGCCAGCTTAGCCAAACAGGGGAGGATCTATGGCTACACCTTC
>TRBV6-5|NA|many|TRBJ1-4
CASSYSAATNEKLFF
TGTGCCAGCAGTTACTCAGCCGCAACTAATGAAAAACTGTTTTTT
>TRBV5-1|TRBD1|many|TRBJ2-1
CASSFRTGINEQFF
TGCGCCAGCAGCTTCAGGACAGGGATCAATGAGCAGTTCTTC
>TRBV5-4|NA|few|TRBJ2-2
CASSLEHPTGELFF
TGTGCCAGCAGCTTGGAACACCCCACCGGGGAGCTGTTTTTT